The 17 T cell receptor beta chains given below trace back to one sample, sequenced in a study of identical twins. TCRdb redid the calling of the 5' RACE reads with MiXCR, one entry per CDR3 protein. The sample yields roughly 500,000 distinct CDR3 sequences, around 20% seen once. The same sample was also used in a study of T cells expressing NK-cell markers.

Sequencing input: CD4+ T cells sorted from blood. These receptors came from a woman aged 18-30 years in good health.

The chain combines TRBV12-3 or TRBV12-4 with TRBJ2-6, with D maybe TRBD2 (6 bases). The ends were cut back, 3 bases at V and 4 bases at J, with 7 bases in the middle. The CDR3 runs to 14 residues. CDR3 nucleotides: TGTGCCAGCAGTTTTGGAGGGGGGGCCAACGTCCTGACTTTC. Translated: CASSFGGGANVLTF.

The chain has TRBV18 and TRBJ2-7; D is ambiguous. This CDR3 is 13 amino acids long. Between the trimmed V and J ends, which lost 4 bases and 6 bases, there was a span of 13 bases. Germline assignment: CDR1 KGHSH and CDR2 LQKENI. CDR3 amino acids: CASSLRLSTEQYF. The CDR3 DNA reads TGTGCCAGCTCACTTCGGCTCTCGACCGAGCAGTACTTC.

This clonotype was seen a handful of times. This chain connects TRBV7-6 to TRBJ2-3; D gene unclear. V was shortened by 5 bases and J by 3 bases, with 12 bases between the two germline ends. This CDR3 contains 14 residues. Per the germline V gene, CDR1 is SGHVS and CDR2 is FNYEAQ. CDR3 residues: CASSPDLVTDTQYF. The CDR3 nucleotides are TGTGCCAGCAGCCCGGACCTAGTGACAGATACGCAGTATTTT.

This clonotype was seen a handful of times. V gene TRBV10-3 combines with J gene TRBJ2-2, with 10 bases that match TRBD2. Trimming at V came to 5 bases and at J to 7 bases, leaving 7 bases not matched to a gene. The CDR3 runs 15 residues. Germline V gives CDR1 ENHRY, CDR2 SYGVKD. The CDR3 is CAISHGTSVNGELFF. The CDR3 DNA reads as TGTGCCATCAGTCACGGGACTAGCGTTAACGGGGAGCTGTTTTTT.

The genes are TRBV11-2 and TRBJ2-2; TRBD1 matches 10 bases. Germline values: CDR1 SGHAT, CDR2 FQNNGV. V was clipped by 4 bases and J by 4 bases; unmatched bases: 12. The CDR3 length is 18 residues. The chain's CDR3 is CASSSKGQGQRLTGELFF. The CDR3 DNA reads as TGTGCCAGCAGCTCCAAGGGACAGGGGCAGCGCCTCACCGGGGAGCTGTTTTTT.

This clonotype has at least ten counts. This chain joins TRBV12-3 or TRBV12-4 and TRBJ2-1, with 9 bases that match TRBD2. The CDR3 covers 14 residues. The trim removed 2 bases at V and 8 bases at J, leaving 4 bases unmatched. Here the CDR3 reads CASSLSSGNYEQFF. CDR3 in DNA: TGTGCCAGCAGTTTATCTAGCGGGAACTATGAGCAGTTCTTC.

The CDR3 sequence: CSALPVAGGKETQYF. CDR3 DNA: TGCAGTGCTCTCCCCGTAGCGGGGGGGAAGGAGACCCAGTACTTC. The genes are TRBV20-1 and TRBJ2-5; TRBD2 aligns across 11 bases. Germline values: CDR1 DFQATT, CDR2 SNEGSKA (reference sequence). The CDR3 has 15 residues. Trimming at V came to 5 bases and at J to 5 bases, leaving 10 bases not matched to a gene.

This clonotype showed up just a few times. This chain's CDR3 is CASSTRGGDRAYEQYF. The CDR3 coding sequence is TGTGCCAGCAGCACGCGGGGCGGGGACAGGGCCTACGAGCAGTACTTC. The chain joins TRBV9 to TRBJ2-7; 9 bases agree with TRBD1. This CDR3 is built from 16 residues. Unmatched junction bases numbered 10, after V lost 4 bases and J lost 2 bases. Germline V CDR1 and CDR2: SGDLS, YYNGEE. Full variable domain (missing parts from reference TRBV9 and TRBJ2-7): DSGVTQTPKHLITATGQRVTLRCSPRSGDLSVYWYQQSLDQGLQFLIQYYNGEERAKGNILERFSAQQFPDLHSELNLSSLELGDSALYFCASSTRGGDRAYEQYFGPGTRLTVT.

CDR3 loop: CASKGGASSSGNTIYF. DNA for the CDR3: TGTGCCAGCAAGGGTGGGGCATCGAGCTCTGGAAACACCATATATTTT. This sequence joins TRBV12-3 or TRBV12-4 and TRBJ1-3, with D perhaps matching TRBD1 (5 bases). V was clipped by 7 bases and J by 0 bases, with 16 bases between them. CDR3 length: 16 residues.

This clonotype showed up many times. This rearrangement joins TRBV6-1 to TRBJ1-5; D might be TRBD1 (5 bases). The CDR3 spans 14 residues. Trimming left V 6 bases short and J 7 bases short, with 16 bases between. Germline V lookup: CDR1 MNHNS, CDR2 SASEGT. Here the CDR3 DNA reads TGTGCCAGCAGATCCGGACAAGAACGACAGCCCCAGCATTTT. It translates to CASRSGQERQPQHF.

The chain has TRBV27 and TRBJ2-7, with 8 bases fitting TRBD2. This CDR3 contains 13 residues. Germline values: CDR1 MNHEY, CDR2 SMNVEV (reference sequence). With 6 bases clipped from V and 4 bases from J, the junction kept 5 bases outside the gene matches. CDR3 loop: CASRAGATYEQYF. For the CDR3, the DNA is TGTGCCAGCAGAGCGGGAGCAACTTACGAGCAGTACTTC.

In this sample, this clonotype turned up once. CDR3 in amino acids: CASSFVGGNYNEQFF. The CDR3 DNA follows: TGCGCCAGCAGCTTCGTCGGGGGGAACTACAATGAGCAGTTCTTC. The chain has TRBV5-1 and TRBJ2-1; 7 nucleotides align to TRBD2. CDR1 is SGHRS, CDR2 YFSETQ, per germline. The CDR3 consists of 15 residues. The V gene end was trimmed by 2 bases and the J gene end by 3 bases; junction bases not matched to a gene: 5.

V and J are TRBV7-2 and TRBJ2-7, with 11 bases identical to TRBD2. This CDR3 spans 14 amino acids. Germline V gene sequence: CDR1 SGHTA, CDR2 FQGNSA. The V gene end was trimmed by 5 bases and the J gene end by 7 bases; junction bases not matched to a gene: 7. The CDR3 sequence is CASSTLAGGGEQYF. The CDR3 nucleotides are TGTGCCAGCAGCACGCTAGCGGGAGGAGGAGAGCAGTACTTC.

This chain joins TRBV27 and TRBJ2-1, with 7 bases aligning to TRBD1. V lost 5 bases, J lost 15 bases, and 13 bases stayed unmatched. The CDR3 loop spans 13 amino acids. Germline CDR1 is MNHEY and CDR2 is SMNVEV (reference sequence). DNA for the CDR3: TGTGCCAGCAGTGGGTCACAGGGGTCTCGTCTGTTCTTC. Its protein is CASSGSQGSRLFF.

The chain has TRBV20-1 and TRBJ2-3; 11 positions match TRBD2. The CDR3 spans 13 residues. With V trimmed by 3 bases and J by 7 bases, 3 bases remained unmatched. CDR1 is DFQATT and CDR2 is SNEGSKA in the germline V gene (reference sequence). As DNA, the CDR3 is TGCAGTGCTAGCACTAGCGGGGGTTATACGCAGTATTTT. This translates into CSASTSGGYTQYF.

V and J are TRBV3-1 and TRBJ2-5; D may match TRBD1 or TRBD2 (6 bases each). From germline, CDR1 is LGHDT and CDR2 YNNKEL (reference sequence). The CDR3 is 19 residues long. Between the trimmed V and J ends, which lost 6 bases and 6 bases, there was a span of 32 bases. In nucleotides, the CDR3 is TGTGCCAGCAGTCATACGGGGGCTCGCGAGCTAATCGAGTTAAAGACCCAGTACTTC. Its protein is CASSHTGARELIELKTQYF.

The V call is TRBV11-2, the J call TRBJ2-1; 8 bases align to TRBD2. Germline trimming cut 9 bases from V and 6 bases from J; bases unmatched to any gene: 7. This CDR3 contains 13 residues. From germline, CDR1 is SGHAT and CDR2 FQNNGV. CDR3 DNA: TGTGCCAGTAGGTCCGGGACTAGCAATGAGCAGTTCTTC. Translating it yields CASRSGTSNEQFF.